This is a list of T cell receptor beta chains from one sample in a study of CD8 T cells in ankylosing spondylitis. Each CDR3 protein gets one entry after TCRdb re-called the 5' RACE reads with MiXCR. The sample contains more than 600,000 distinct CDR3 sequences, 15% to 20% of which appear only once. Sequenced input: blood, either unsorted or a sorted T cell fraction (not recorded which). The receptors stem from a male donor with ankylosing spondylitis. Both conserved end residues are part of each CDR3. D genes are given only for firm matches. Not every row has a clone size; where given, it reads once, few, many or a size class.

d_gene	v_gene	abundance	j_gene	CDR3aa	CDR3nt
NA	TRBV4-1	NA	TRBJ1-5	CASSLQEDSNQPQHF	TGCGCCAGCAGCCTGCAGGAAGATAGCAATCAGCCCCAGCATTTT
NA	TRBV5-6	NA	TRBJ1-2	CASSLAAGGNGYTF	TGTGCCAGCAGCTTGGCGGCGGGGGGCAATGGCTACACCTTC
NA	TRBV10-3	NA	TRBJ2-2	CATGSDDTGELFF	TGTGCCACCGGTAGCGACGACACCGGGGAGCTGTTTTTT
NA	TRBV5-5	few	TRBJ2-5	CASSPPGTEETQYF	TGTGCCAGCAGCCCGCCAGGGACGGAAGAGACCCAGTACTTC
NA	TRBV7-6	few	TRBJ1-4	CASSLEGPGGEKLFF	TGTGCCAGCAGCTTGGAGGGCCCGGGGGGTGAAAAACTGTTTTTT
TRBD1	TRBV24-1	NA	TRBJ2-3	CATSDPGQGRTDTQYF	TGTGCCACCAGTGACCCTGGACAGGGGAGGACAGATACGCAGTATTTT
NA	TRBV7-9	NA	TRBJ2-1	CASSLALGRSEQFF	TGTGCCAGCAGCTTAGCTCTTGGGAGGAGTGAGCAGTTCTTC
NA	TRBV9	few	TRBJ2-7	CASSVGLTSYEQYF	TGTGCCAGCAGCGTAGGGTTGACCTCCTACGAGCAGTACTTC
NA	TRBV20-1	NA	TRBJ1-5	CSASRSSGIDQPQHF	TGCAGTGCTAGTCGGTCGTCGGGCATCGATCAGCCCCAGCATTTT
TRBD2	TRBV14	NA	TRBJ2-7	CASSQDRTSGGAYYEQYF	TGTGCCAGCAGCCAAGATCGGACTAGCGGGGGGGCCTATTACGAGCAGTACTTC
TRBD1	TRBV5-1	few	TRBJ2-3	CASSRTGVGQYF	TGCGCCAGCAGCCGGACAGGGGTAGGGCAGTATTTT
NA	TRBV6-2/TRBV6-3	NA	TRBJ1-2	CASSRGAGSMGYTF	TGTGCCAGCAGCCGAGGCGCAGGATCTATGGGCTACACCTTC
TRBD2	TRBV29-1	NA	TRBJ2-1	CSAWAGVHEQFF	TGCAGCGCCTGGGCGGGGGTCCATGAGCAGTTCTTC
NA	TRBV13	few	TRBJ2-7	CASSPIGDTSSYEQYF	TGTGCCAGCAGTCCGATAGGGGACACGAGCTCCTACGAGCAGTACTTC
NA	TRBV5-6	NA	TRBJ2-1	CASSLRPGGGSYNEQFF	TGTGCCAGCAGCTTGCGCCCCGGCGGCGGCTCCTACAATGAGCAGTTCTTC
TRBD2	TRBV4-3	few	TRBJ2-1	CASSQAYPGLAAYNEQFF	TGCGCCAGCAGCCAAGCCTACCCGGGACTAGCGGCCTACAATGAGCAGTTCTTC
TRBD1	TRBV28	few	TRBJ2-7	CASSLASGTGNYEQYF	TGTGCCAGCAGTTTAGCCTCCGGGACAGGGAACTACGAGCAGTACTTC
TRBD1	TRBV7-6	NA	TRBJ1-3	CASSSWDSSGNTIYF	TGTGCCAGCAGCTCCTGGGACAGCTCTGGAAACACCATATATTTT
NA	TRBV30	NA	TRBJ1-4	CAWSAPGREKLFF	TGTGCCTGGAGTGCTCCGGGGCGTGAAAAACTGTTTTTT
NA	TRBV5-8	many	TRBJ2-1	CASSLEGVEQFF	TGTGCCAGCAGCTTGGAGGGAGTCGAGCAGTTCTTC
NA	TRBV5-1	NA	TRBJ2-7	CASSPKRVGGVSYEQYF	TGCGCCAGCAGCCCCAAGAGGGTTGGAGGGGTGTCCTACGAGCAGTACTTC
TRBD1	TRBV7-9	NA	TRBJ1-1	CASSPRQGDGNTEAFF	TGTGCCAGCAGCCCCCGACAGGGGGACGGGAACACTGAAGCTTTCTTT
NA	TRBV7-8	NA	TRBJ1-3	CASSPRTTGNTIYF	TGTGCCAGCAGCCCAAGGACAACTGGAAACACCATATATTTT
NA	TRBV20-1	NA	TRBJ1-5	CSASGTYNQPQHF	TGCAGTGCTAGCGGGACCTACAATCAGCCCCAGCATTTT
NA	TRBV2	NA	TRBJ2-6	CASSEIGGTGTSGANVLTF	TGTGCCAGCAGTGAGATAGGGGGAACCGGGACGTCTGGGGCCAACGTCCTGACTTTC
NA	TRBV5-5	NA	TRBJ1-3	CASGREGYSGNTIYF	TGTGCCAGCGGCCGCGAGGGGTACTCTGGAAACACCATATATTTT
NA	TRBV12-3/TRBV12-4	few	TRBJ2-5	CASSLYGMLETQYF	TGTGCCAGCAGTTTATATGGAATGTTAGAGACCCAGTACTTC
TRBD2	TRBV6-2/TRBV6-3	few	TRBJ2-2	CASKRLAGGPLELFF	TGTGCCAGCAAAAGACTAGCGGGAGGGCCTTTGGAGCTGTTTTTT
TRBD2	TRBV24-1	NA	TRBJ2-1	CATSDPPGLAGGPILQDEQFF	TGTGCCACCAGTGATCCGCCGGGACTAGCGGGAGGGCCGATACTCCAGGATGAGCAGTTCTTC
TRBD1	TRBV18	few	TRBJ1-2	CASSPQDRGWEGYTF	TGTGCCAGCTCACCACAGGACAGGGGATGGGAAGGCTACACCTTC
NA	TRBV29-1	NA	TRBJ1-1	CSVGARGGANTEAFF	TGCAGCGTAGGGGCCAGAGGAGGTGCGAACACTGAAGCTTTCTTT
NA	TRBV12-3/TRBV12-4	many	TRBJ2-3	CASSLGLGTDTQYF	TGTGCCAGCAGTCTCGGACTGGGCACAGATACGCAGTATTTT
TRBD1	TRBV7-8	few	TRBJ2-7	CASSFGQGPSYEQYF	TGTGCCAGCAGCTTCGGACAGGGTCCCTCCTACGAGCAGTACTTC
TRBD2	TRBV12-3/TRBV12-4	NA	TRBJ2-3	CASSLGLAGLWNTQYF	TGTGCCAGCAGTTTGGGACTAGCTGGGTTATGGAATACGCAGTATTTT
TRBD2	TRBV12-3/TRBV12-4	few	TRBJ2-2	CASSPRGREAGELFF	TGTGCCAGCAGTCCCCGGGGGAGGGAGGCCGGGGAGCTGTTTTTT